The present T cell receptor (beta chain) was sequenced within a study of a mutant IDH1 vaccine in newly diagnosed glioma (dated by TCRdb to about 2021). Describing the broader study: Across visits V03 through V10, patients got a total of eight vaccinations, given in weeks 1, 3, 5, 7, 11, 15, 19 and 23. In the chemotherapy-containing groups, vaccination started alongside temozolomide cycles, whereas in patients who had radiotherapy alone it started 4-6 weeks after radiotherapy. Of the approximately 32 treated patients, roughly 60% were male and 37.5% were female, and the mean age was around 40 years. Before enrollment, patients had received standard therapy of radiotherapy alone, temozolomide alone, or radiochemotherapy with temozolomide; most received the combination. Peripheral blood was collected at six visits: V03 (baseline), V05, V07, V10, V12 and V13. Longitudinal TCRB deep sequencing was performed for 25 to 30 treated patients wherever samples were available for exploratory analyses.

Library generation was performed with the immunoSEQ multiplex PCR assay. Rearranged TCR beta chain sequences were amplified using the hsTCRB Kit according to the manufacturer's protocol. Sequencing of TCRB libraries was carried out on an Illumina MiSeq. The study's own analysis went as follows. Demultiplexing, trimming and gene mapping were performed with the kit vendor's proprietary platform. Drawn from immuneACCESS, this table holds only the in-frame rearrangements with V and J called that TCRdb kept. Clones are partly lost; checked studies trace under half to an unresolved V gene and leave the rest unexplained. V and J calls and clone size are those listed in that table; D and trimming were worked out from the DNA. For this sample there are about 21,000 clones; around nine tenths appear just once. The ten biggest clones cover 4.5% to 6% of the sample. About this clone itself: It has no known antigen specificity. No qualities accompany the bases; no much larger clone lies one base away.

Results and caveats for the whole study, not just this receptor: Across multiple MHC alleles, vaccine-induced immune responses were seen in approximately 93% of patients. PBMC samples for TCRB deep sequencing were selected based on availability. The authors noted that analyses of patient blood samples could not be reproduced because of sample limitations. Pseudoprogression seemed to be unrelated to changes in the top peripheral T cell clonotypes found by TCRB sequencing.

The CDR3 sequence holds 16 residues, the cysteine and phenylalanine included. The retained sequence is limited to the CDR3, 48 bases, with the frame set at the first base. Reading the germline V gene gives CDR1 MNHEY and CDR2 SVGAGI. Between the V and J ends, shortened by 3 bases and 0 bases respectively, the junction contains 14 bases. The time point label on this specimen signifies: week 11, during vaccination. Every vaccine dose consisted of 300 ug of a 20-mer mutant IDH1 peptide in Montanide, administered subcutaneously together with topical imiquimod. Donors had newly diagnosed WHO grade 3 or 4 IDH1-mutant astrocytomas with loss of nuclear ATRX. The samples were drawn from NOA16, a multicentre, single-arm, open-label phase I trial in Germany that tested a mutant IDH1 peptide vaccine in humans for the first time. The DNeasy Blood and Tissue Kit was used to extract genomic DNA from EDTA blood for TCRB sequencing.

The receptor's source is a woman between 40 and 55 years old with glioma. This chain joins TRBV6-5 to TRBJ1-1, with no confident D gene call. Here the sequenced sample was PBMCs, taken from a glioma patient whose treatment included an IDH1 peptide vaccine. Here the CDR3 is given as CASSYSRRVMNTEAFF. The base sequence is TGTGCCAGCAGTTATAGTAGGAGGGTCATGAACACTGAAGCTTTCTTT.